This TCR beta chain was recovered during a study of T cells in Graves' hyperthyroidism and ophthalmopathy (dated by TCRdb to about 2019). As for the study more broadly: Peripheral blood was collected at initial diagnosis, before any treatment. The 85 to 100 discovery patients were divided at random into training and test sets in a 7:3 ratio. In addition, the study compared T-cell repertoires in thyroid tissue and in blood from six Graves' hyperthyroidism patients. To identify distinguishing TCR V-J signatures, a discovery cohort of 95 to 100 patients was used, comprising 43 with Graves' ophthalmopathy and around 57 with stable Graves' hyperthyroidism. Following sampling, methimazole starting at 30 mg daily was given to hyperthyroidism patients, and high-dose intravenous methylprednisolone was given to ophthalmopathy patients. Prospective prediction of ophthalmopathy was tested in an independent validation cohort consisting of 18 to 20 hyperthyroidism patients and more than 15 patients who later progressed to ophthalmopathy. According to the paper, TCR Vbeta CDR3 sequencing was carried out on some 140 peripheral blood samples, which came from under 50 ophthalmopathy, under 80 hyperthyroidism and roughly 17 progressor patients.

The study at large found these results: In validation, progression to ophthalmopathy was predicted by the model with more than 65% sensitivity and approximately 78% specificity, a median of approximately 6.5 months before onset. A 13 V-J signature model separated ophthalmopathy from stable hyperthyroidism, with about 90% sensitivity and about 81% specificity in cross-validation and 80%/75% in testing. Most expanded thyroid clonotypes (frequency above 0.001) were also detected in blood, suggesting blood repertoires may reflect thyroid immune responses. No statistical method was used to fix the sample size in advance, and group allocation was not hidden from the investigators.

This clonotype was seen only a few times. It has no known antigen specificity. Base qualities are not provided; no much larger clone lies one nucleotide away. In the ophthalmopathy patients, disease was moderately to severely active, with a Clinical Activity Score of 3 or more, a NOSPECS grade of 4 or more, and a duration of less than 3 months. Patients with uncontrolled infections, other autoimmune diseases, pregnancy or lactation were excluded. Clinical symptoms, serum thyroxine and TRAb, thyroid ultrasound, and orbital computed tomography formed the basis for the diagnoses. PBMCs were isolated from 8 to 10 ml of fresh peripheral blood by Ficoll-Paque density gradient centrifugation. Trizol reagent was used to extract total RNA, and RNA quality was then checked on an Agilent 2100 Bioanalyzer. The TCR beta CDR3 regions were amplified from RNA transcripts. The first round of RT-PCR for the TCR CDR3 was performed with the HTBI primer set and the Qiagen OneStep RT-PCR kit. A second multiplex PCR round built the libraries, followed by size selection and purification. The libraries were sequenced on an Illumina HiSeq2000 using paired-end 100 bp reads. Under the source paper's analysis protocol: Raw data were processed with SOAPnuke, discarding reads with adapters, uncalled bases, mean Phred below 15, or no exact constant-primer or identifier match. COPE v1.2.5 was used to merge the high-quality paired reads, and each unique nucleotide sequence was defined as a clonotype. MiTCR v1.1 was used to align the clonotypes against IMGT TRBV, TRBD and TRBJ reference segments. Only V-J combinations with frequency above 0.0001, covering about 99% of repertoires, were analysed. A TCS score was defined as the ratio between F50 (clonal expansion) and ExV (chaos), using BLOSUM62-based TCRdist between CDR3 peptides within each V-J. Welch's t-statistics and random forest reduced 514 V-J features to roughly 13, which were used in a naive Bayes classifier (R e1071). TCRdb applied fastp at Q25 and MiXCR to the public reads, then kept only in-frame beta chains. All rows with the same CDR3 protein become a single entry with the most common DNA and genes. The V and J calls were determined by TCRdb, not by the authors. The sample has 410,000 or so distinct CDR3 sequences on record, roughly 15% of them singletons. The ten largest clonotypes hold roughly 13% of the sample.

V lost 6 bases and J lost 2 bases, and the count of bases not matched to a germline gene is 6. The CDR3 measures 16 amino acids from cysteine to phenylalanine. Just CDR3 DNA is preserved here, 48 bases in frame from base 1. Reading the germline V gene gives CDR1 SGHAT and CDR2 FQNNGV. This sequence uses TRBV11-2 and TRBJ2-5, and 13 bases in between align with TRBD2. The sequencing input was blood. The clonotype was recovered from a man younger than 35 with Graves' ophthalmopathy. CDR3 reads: CASRRLAGGKQETQYF. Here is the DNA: TGTGCCAGCAGAAGACTAGCGGGGGGAAAGCAAGAGACCCAGTACTTC. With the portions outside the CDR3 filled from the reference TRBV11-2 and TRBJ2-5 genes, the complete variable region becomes EAGVAQSPRYKIIEKRQSVAFWCNPISGHATLYWYQQILGQGPKLLIQFQNNGVVDDSQLPKDRFSAERLKGVDSTLKIQPAKLEDSAVYLCASRRLAGGKQETQYFGPGTRLLVL.